A selection of T cell receptor beta chains follows, all from one sample in a study of T cells after yellow fever vaccination. TCRdb processed the 5' RACE reads anew with MiXCR; each CDR3 protein has one entry. The sample lists roughly 50,000 distinct CDR3 sequences; less than 9% were seen once. The sequenced sample was CD8+ T cells sorted from PBMCs, obtained roughly 15 days after the first yellow fever vaccination. These receptors all stem from a man aged 18 to 29 who received the YFV17D yellow fever vaccine. The CDR3 runs from the conserved cysteine through the conserved F or W. D genes are given only for firm matches. The listing skips clone size in some rows; elsewhere it reads once, few, many or a size class.

V	D	size	J	CDR3	DNA
TRBV4-3	NA	many	TRBJ1-1	CASSQDSLTTEAFF	TGCGCCAGCAGCCAAGATTCGTTGACCACTGAAGCTTTCTTT
TRBV2	NA	many	TRBJ1-5	CASEDQGSQPQHF	TGTGCCAGCGAAGATCAGGGCAGTCAGCCCCAGCATTTT
TRBV5-1	TRBD1	many	TRBJ2-1	CASSLEGQGGDEQFF	TGCGCCAGCAGCTTGGAGGGACAGGGGGGGGATGAGCAGTTCTTC
TRBV6-5	TRBD1	many	TRBJ2-7	CASSHGQGQGEQYF	TGTGCCAGCAGTCATGGACAGGGGCAAGGCGAGCAGTACTTC
TRBV5-8	NA	few	TRBJ2-2	CASSPAGIDNTGELFF	TGTGCCAGCAGCCCCGCGGGAATAGACAACACCGGGGAGCTGTTTTTT
TRBV7-6	NA	many	TRBJ2-3	CASSSYGQTSSTDTQYF	TGTGCCAGCAGCTCATATGGACAAACCTCTAGCACAGATACGCAGTATTTT
TRBV29-1	NA	many	TRBJ1-1	CSVEDSSGIMNTEAFF	TGCAGCGTTGAAGATTCTTCGGGAATTATGAACACTGAAGCTTTCTTT
TRBV5-6	NA	many	TRBJ2-6	CASSLASSGDSSGANVLTF	TGTGCCAGCAGCTTGGCCTCATCGGGGGATTCCTCTGGGGCCAACGTCCTGACTTTC
TRBV27	TRBD2	many	TRBJ2-5	CASAPTSGGDQETQYF	TGTGCCAGCGCCCCAACTAGCGGGGGGGATCAAGAGACCCAGTACTTC
TRBV25-1	NA	many	TRBJ1-2	CASSVGNYGYTF	TGTGCCAGCAGTGTCGGGAACTATGGCTACACCTTC
TRBV6-4	TRBD1	many	TRBJ2-3	CASSDSTGGADTQYF	TGTGCCAGCAGTGACTCGACAGGGGGCGCAGATACGCAGTATTTT
TRBV30	TRBD2	many	TRBJ2-2	CACGAGGDLGELFF	TGTGCCTGTGGGGCGGGGGGTGACCTCGGGGAGCTGTTTTTT
TRBV29-1	NA	many	TRBJ2-1	CSVVTLSYNEQFF	TGCAGCGTTGTTACCCTTTCCTACAATGAGCAGTTCTTC
TRBV7-9	TRBD2	many	TRBJ2-3	CAMDGGDTQYF	TGTGCCATGGACGGGGGGGATACGCAGTATTTT
TRBV3-1	TRBD1	many	TRBJ1-4	CASSPGQINEKLFF	TGTGCCAGCAGCCCGGGACAGATTAATGAAAAACTGTTTTTT
TRBV24-1	NA	many	TRBJ2-5	CATSDFDGEQETQYF	TGTGCCACCAGTGATTTTGACGGGGAGCAAGAGACCCAGTACTTC
TRBV4-2	NA	many	TRBJ2-5	CASSQEDSQETQYF	TGTGCCAGCAGCCAAGAGGACAGCCAAGAGACCCAGTACTTC
TRBV5-6	NA	many	TRBJ2-3	CASSLDRALTDTQYF	TGTGCCAGCAGCTTGGACCGGGCCCTCACAGATACGCAGTATTTT
TRBV10-3	TRBD1	many	TRBJ1-2	CAITPDRGNGYTF	TGTGCCATCACCCCGGACAGGGGGAATGGCTACACCTTC
TRBV11-2	NA	many	TRBJ2-2	CASSFLDAPGELFF	TGTGCCAGCAGCTTTTTGGACGCGCCCGGGGAGCTGTTTTTT
TRBV10-1	NA	many	TRBJ2-7	CASSESSSYEQYF	TGCGCCAGCAGTGAGTCGAGCTCCTACGAGCAGTACTTC
TRBV11-2	NA	many	TRBJ2-3	CASGWGVRDTQYF	TGTGCCAGCGGATGGGGAGTACGGGATACGCAGTATTTT
TRBV24-1	TRBD1	many	TRBJ1-1	CATSQGAEAFF	TGTGCCACCAGTCAGGGGGCTGAAGCTTTCTTT
TRBV21-1	NA	few	TRBJ2-2	CASSNGGAANTGELFF	TGTGCCAGCAGCAATGGAGGGGCAGCGAACACCGGGGAGCTGTTTTTT
TRBV11-2	NA	many	TRBJ2-5	CASGGPQETQYF	TGTGCCAGCGGGGGGCCACAAGAGACCCAGTACTTC
TRBV7-2	TRBD1	NA	TRBJ2-7	CASTPPGQGEQYF	TGTGCCAGCACCCCTCCGGGACAGGGCGAGCAGTACTTC
TRBV7-6	NA	few	TRBJ1-4	CASSLEPTNEKLFF	TGTGCCAGCAGCTTGGAGCCAACTAATGAAAAACTGTTTTTT
TRBV6-5	NA	many	TRBJ2-1	CASSYSGPDEQFF	TGTGCCAGCAGTTACTCAGGGCCGGATGAGCAGTTCTTC
TRBV4-1	TRBD1	many	TRBJ2-1	CASSRTGTGHEQFF	TGCGCCAGCAGCCGCACCGGGACAGGGCATGAGCAGTTCTTC
TRBV9	NA	many	TRBJ1-3	CASSAPSGGGNTIYF	TGTGCCAGCAGCGCGCCTTCGGGGGGTGGAAACACCATATATTTT
TRBV5-6	NA	many	TRBJ2-7	CASSLSVGSTPYEQYF	TGTGCCAGCAGCTTGTCCGTCGGCAGTACCCCCTACGAGCAGTACTTC
TRBV7-2	NA	many	TRBJ2-5	CASSAPPQETQYF	TGTGCCAGCAGCGCCCCCCCCCAAGAGACCCAGTACTTC
TRBV7-6	NA	many	TRBJ2-7	CASSLDERYEQYF	TGTGCCAGCAGCTTAGATGAGAGGTACGAGCAGTACTTC
TRBV9	NA	many	TRBJ1-1	CASSVGVLTEAFF	TGTGCCAGCAGCGTAGGGGTATTGACTGAAGCTTTCTTT
TRBV7-3	NA	NA	TRBJ1-1	CASSMGNTEAFF	TGTGCCAGCAGCATGGGGAACACTGAAGCTTTCTTT
TRBV12-3/TRBV12-4	NA	many	TRBJ1-5	CASSFGGANQPQHF	TGTGCCAGCAGTTTTGGGGGGGCCAATCAGCCCCAGCATTTT
TRBV11-2	TRBD1	many	TRBJ2-1	CASSPGQVSSYNEQFF	TGTGCCAGCAGCCCCGGACAGGTTAGCTCCTACAATGAGCAGTTCTTC
TRBV6-1	TRBD1	many	TRBJ2-3	CASSELTGAEDTQYF	TGTGCCAGCAGTGAGTTGACAGGGGCGGAAGATACGCAGTATTTT
TRBV6-5	NA	many	TRBJ1-4	CASSYSSYTEENEKLFF	TGTGCCAGCAGTTACTCGTCTTACACAGAAGAAAATGAAAAACTGTTTTTT
TRBV12-3/TRBV12-4	TRBD1	many	TRBJ1-5	CASSPGQTLGRQPQHF	TGTGCCAGCAGTCCGGGACAGACGCTAGGAAGGCAGCCCCAGCATTTT
TRBV4-3	TRBD2	many	TRBJ2-7	CASSQDISGGWYEQYF	TGCGCCAGCAGCCAAGATATTAGCGGGGGTTGGTACGAGCAGTACTTC
TRBV5-1	TRBD2	many	TRBJ2-3	CASSPGTSGGTDTQYF	TGCGCCAGCAGCCCAGGGACTAGCGGGGGTACAGATACGCAGTATTTT
TRBV19	TRBD1	NA	TRBJ1-1	CASRAEDRGVNTEAFF	TGTGCCAGTAGGGCCGAGGACAGGGGAGTGAACACTGAAGCTTTCTTT
TRBV7-3	NA	many	TRBJ2-1	CASEVPLQGEQFF	TGTGCCAGTGAGGTCCCACTCCAGGGTGAGCAGTTCTTC
TRBV7-6	NA	many	TRBJ1-5	CASSLIANQPQHF	TGTGCCAGCAGCTTAATCGCCAATCAGCCCCAGCATTTT
TRBV7-8	TRBD2	few	TRBJ2-1	CASSFSAGEINEQFF	TGTGCCAGCAGCTTCTCAGCGGGGGAGATCAATGAGCAGTTCTTC
TRBV10-3	NA	many	TRBJ1-2	CAISDPGNYGYTF	TGTGCCATCAGTGACCCAGGCAACTATGGCTACACCTTC